This TCR beta chain originates from a study of T cell responses to AZD1222 COVID-19 vaccine. Study findings and constraints: Just a handful of people given AZD1222 tested seropositive at baseline. At 160-218 and 743-854, vaccine-associated CD4 TCRs were dominant, and they spanned spike. In a largely white British group with more females than males, clonal diversity was possibly underestimated. Spike-specific TCR repertoires showed rising breadth and depth after two AZD1222 doses.

Assay used: immunoSEQ multiplex PCR; TCRdb lists only in-frame clones, some missing. The table lists around 100,000 clones, 87% of them singletons, with 10% in the top ten. On this clone itself: The antigen is not known.

The germline CDR1 and CDR2 sequences are SGHTA and FQGNSA. The V gene lost 3 bases and the J gene lost 6 bases, with 14 bases spanning the gap. CDR3 length: 15 residues. The chain combines TRBV7-2 with TRBJ1-4; maybe TRBD1 (5 bases). The source was peripheral blood, collected 28 days after the second AZD1222 dose. The sequence was obtained from an adult who received the AZD1222 COVID-19 vaccine. The CDR3 DNA reads TGTGCCAGCAGCTTTGGCGGGGCAGCAGATGAAAAACTGTTTTTT. The encoded protein is CASSFGGAADEKLFF. Using reference TRBV7-2 and TRBJ1-4 for the parts outside the CDR3, the full variable domain is GAGVSQSPSNKVTEKGKDVELRCDPISGHTALYWYRQSLGQGLEFLIYFQGNSAPDKSGLPSDRFSAERTGGSVSTLTIQRTQQEDSAVYLCASSFGGAADEKLFFGSGTQLSVL.